A selection of T cell receptor beta chains follows, all from one sample in a study of shared clonotypes between healthy human individuals. Here immunoSEQ multiplex PCR was the method, and the copy in TCRdb shows in-frame clones only, minus some. Of about 1,500,000 clones listed, roughly 95% are singletons. Material: naive CD4+ T cells sorted from blood. These receptors all stem from a young man in good health. The CDR3 runs from the conserved cysteine through the conserved F or W. Each record gives: CDR3 protein, CDR3 DNA, J gene, D gene, V gene, clone size. The D gene is left open where the match is weak. Clone sizes are given selectively: once, few, many, or a class where the clone is expanded.

CDR3: CASGRGSGLEYEQYF
DNA: TGTGCCTCTGGGAGGGGGAGCGGGCTAGAGTACGAGCAGTACTTC
J: TRBJ2-7
D: -
V: TRBV15
size: -

CDR3: CASSVSASSYNEQFF
DNA: TGTGCCAGCAGCGTTAGCGCTAGCTCCTACAATGAGCAGTTCTTC
J: TRBJ2-1
D: -
V: TRBV9
size: -

CDR3: CASSEDTPSVEQYF
DNA: TGTGCCAGCAGTGAAGACACCCCCTCGGTCGAGCAGTACTTC
J: TRBJ2-7
D: -
V: TRBV6-1
size: -

CDR3: CASTLGNPLVHEQFF
DNA: TGTGCCAGCACCCTAGGCAACCCTTTGGTCCATGAGCAGTTCTTC
J: TRBJ2-1
D: -
V: TRBV6-5
size: -

CDR3: CAISEFRNEQFF
DNA: TGTGCCATCAGTGAGTTTCGGAATGAGCAGTTCTTC
J: TRBJ2-1
D: -
V: TRBV10-3
size: -

CDR3: CASSSRGEWYNEQFF
DNA: TGTGCCAGCAGCTCGCGGGGGGAGTGGTACAATGAGCAGTTCTTC
J: TRBJ2-1
D: TRBD2
V: TRBV7-9
size: -

CDR3: CASRPGLAGIDEQFF
DNA: TGTGCCAGCAGGCCGGGACTAGCGGGAATCGATGAGCAGTTCTTC
J: TRBJ2-1
D: TRBD2
V: TRBV2
size: -

CDR3: CASSLASGRPGEQYF
DNA: TGTGCCAGCAGCTTAGCTAGCGGGAGACCGGGGGAGCAGTACTTC
J: TRBJ2-7
D: TRBD2
V: TRBV7-9
size: -

CDR3: CASSARALRHQHF
DNA: TGTGCCAGCAGTGCCCGGGCCCTTCGACACCAGCATTTT
J: TRBJ1-5
D: -
V: TRBV27
size: once

CDR3: CASSVGGGQNTEAFF
DNA: TGTGCCAGCAGCGTAGGGGGAGGGCAGAACACTGAAGCTTTCTTT
J: TRBJ1-1
D: -
V: TRBV9
size: -

CDR3: CATSRDRRGQAFF
DNA: TGTGCCACCAGCAGAGACCGCCGGGGGCAAGCTTTCTTT
J: TRBJ1-1
D: -
V: TRBV15
size: -

CDR3: CASSPNPTNTGELFF
DNA: TGTGCCAGTAGTCCCAATCCAACGAACACCGGGGAGCTGTTTTTT
J: TRBJ2-2
D: -
V: TRBV19
size: once

CDR3: CASSSRDWGAQYEQFF
DNA: TGTGCCAGCAGCTCCCGGGACTGGGGGGCGCAATACGAGCAGTTCTTC
J: TRBJ2-1
D: -
V: TRBV9
size: -

CDR3: CASSLRDTGELFF
DNA: TGTGCCAGCAGCTTAAGGGACACCGGGGAGCTGTTTTTT
J: TRBJ2-2
D: -
V: TRBV7-6
size: few

CDR3: CASSHISPPGELFF
DNA: TGTGCCAGCAGCCATATATCGCCCCCCGGGGAGCTGTTTTTT
J: TRBJ2-2
D: -
V: TRBV11-3
size: -

CDR3: CASSFRQSYSGANVLTF
DNA: TGTGCCAGCAGCTTCCGACAGTCTTACTCTGGGGCCAACGTCCTGACTTTC
J: TRBJ2-6
D: -
V: TRBV9
size: -

CDR3: CASSPRPRSDTQYF
DNA: TGTGCCAGTAGTCCTAGGCCTAGATCCGATACGCAGTATTTT
J: TRBJ2-3
D: -
V: TRBV19
size: -